These 23 T cell receptor beta chains share one sample of origin, sequenced in a study of cytomegalovirus exposure and HLA in healthy donors. 60 Vbeta and 13 Jbeta primers were used in PCR. Sequencing used immunoSEQ multiplex PCR; TCRdb keeps in-frame clones, though not all of them. The repertoire includes 30,000 or so clones, 65% to 75% of them detected once, and 20% to 25% sits in the top ten. The sequenced sample was PBMCs. These receptor sequences come from a man aged 45-65 years in good health and CMV-seropositive.

The V gene is TRBV9, the J gene TRBJ2-1, with TRBD2 matching over 14 bases. The junction had 10 bases not matched to a gene; V was cut back by 5 bases and J by 9 bases. The length of the CDR3 is 16 residues. Looked up from germline, CDR1 is SGDLS and CDR2 is YYNGEE. CDR3 DNA sequence: TGTGCCAGCAGTCCGACTAGCGGGAGGGCCGGAGGTGAGCAGTTCTTC. Translated: CASSPTSGRAGGEQFF.

A note on this clone: Because the CDR3's place on the DNA is in doubt, the DNA is left out and the CDR3 is given as listed by TCRdb. This chain uses TRBV28 with TRBJ2-5; the table's D call, TRBD1, has no DNA check behind it. Germline V gene data show CDR1 as MDHEN and CDR2 as SYDVKM. From its first to its last residue, the CDR3 has 16 amino acids. CDR3 loop: CASSFGPGGGQETQYF.

This clone came up a few times. The gene calls are TRBV28 and TRBJ2-7; possibly TRBD1 for D (5 bases). This CDR3 has 16 residues. Germline-derived CDR1 and CDR2 are MDHEN and SYDVKM. The V end lost 5 bases, the J end lost 2 bases, and 19 bases lay between the germline ends. Here the CDR3 reads CASSPPSQEFTYEQYF. As DNA, the CDR3 is TGTGCCAGCAGTCCCCCCTCACAGGAATTCACCTACGAGCAGTACTTC.

This rearrangement joins TRBV18 to TRBJ2-2; D may be TRBD1 (6 bases). Germline CDR1 and CDR2: KGHSH and LQKENI. This CDR3 region has 15 residues. The V end lost 3 bases, the J end lost 0 bases, and 8 bases lay between the germline ends. As DNA, the CDR3 is TGTGCCAGCTCACCCTGGACAGCGAACACCGGGGAGCTGTTTTTT. Protein product: CASSPWTANTGELFF.

The CDR3 region is CASSLSLDRTYEQYF. CDR3 bases: TGCGCCAGCAGCTTATCCCTGGACAGAACCTACGAGCAGTACTTC. The chain joins TRBV5-1 to TRBJ2-7, with a weak D call TRBD1 (6 bases). The ends were cut back, 2 bases at V and 2 bases at J, with 14 bases in the middle. Germline CDR1 is SGHRS and CDR2 is YFSETQ. The CDR3 length is 15 residues.

This sequence joins TRBV10-3 and TRBJ2-1, with TRBD2 matching 13 bases. The CDR3 sequence is 17 residues long. V shed 10 bases and J 6 bases; nucleotides not matched to a gene: 15. The germline V gene has CDR1 ENHRY and CDR2 SYGVKD. DNA of the CDR3: TGTGCCACCCACCCCACTAGCGGGAGGGCCCCGGCCAATGAGCAGTTCTTC. This encodes CATHPTSGRAPANEQFF.

V is TRBV6-6 and J is TRBJ1-5; 10 bases fit TRBD1. Per germline, CDR1 MNHNY and CDR2 SVGAGI (reference sequence). Germline trimming cut 0 bases from V and 2 bases from J; bases unmatched to any gene: 1. The CDR3 has 16 amino acids. In DNA form, the CDR3 reads TGTGCCAGCAGTTACTCCGGGACAGGGGGCAATCAGCCCCAGCATTTT. This gives the protein CASSYSGTGGNQPQHF.

This chain links TRBV9 with TRBJ2-1, with D possibly TRBD2 on 6 matching bases. There are 15 residues in the CDR3. V was cut by 1 base and J by 0 bases, with 8 bases left in between. CDR1 SGDLS and CDR2 YYNGEE come from the germline V gene. CDR3 in DNA: TGTGCCAGCAGCGTATACGGGAGCTCCTACAATGAGCAGTTCTTC. Its translation is CASSVYGSSYNEQFF.

In its sample, this clone was seen once. The chain has TRBV18 and TRBJ2-2, with 10 positions matching TRBD1. Germline values: CDR1 KGHSH, CDR2 LQKENI. V dropped 8 bases and J dropped 2; count of bases not matched to a gene: 5. There are 15 residues in the CDR3. CDR3 protein: CASGTTGGNTGELFF. In DNA, the CDR3 is TGTGCCAGCGGTACGACAGGGGGCAACACCGGGGAGCTGTTTTTT. The variable domain in full, completed from reference TRBV18 and TRBJ2-2, reads NAGVMQNPRHLVRRRGQEARLRCSPMKGHSHVYWYRQLPEEGLKFMVYLQKENIIDESGMPKERFSAEFPKEGPSILRIQQVVRGDSAAYFCASGTTGGNTGELFFGEGSRLTVL.

This clone has more than one count but fewer than ten. The V call is TRBV28, the J call TRBJ2-7, with TRBD1 matching over 7 bases. CDR1 and CDR2 (germline): MDHEN, SYDVKM. With 5 bases clipped from V and 3 bases from J, the junction kept 13 bases outside the gene matches. This CDR3 has 16 residues. Written as DNA, the CDR3 is TGTGCCAGCAGTCCCGATCCGGGACAGACGATCTACGAGCAGTACTTC. The encoded protein is CASSPDPGQTIYEQYF.

This chain joins TRBV30 and TRBJ1-2, with D possibly TRBD1 on 5 matching bases. Trimming pared 1 base from V and 0 bases from J, leaving 12 bases between. The CDR3 has 15 amino acids. CDR1 GTSNPN and CDR2 SVGIG come from the germline V gene (reference sequence). The CDR3 protein is CAWSAGIQANYGYTF. CDR3 in DNA: TGTGCCTGGAGTGCAGGGATCCAAGCTAACTATGGCTACACCTTC. The whole variable domain, filled in from reference TRBV30 and TRBJ1-2, reads SQTIHQWPATLVQPVGSPLSLECTVEGTSNPNLYWYRQAAGRGLQLLFYSVGIGQISSEVPQNLSASRPQDRQFILSSKKLLLSDSGFYLCAWSAGIQANYGYTFGSGTRLTVV.

This sequence joins TRBV2 and TRBJ2-5; D gene ambiguous. Germline CDR1 and CDR2: SNHLY and FYNNEI. Between the trimmed V and J ends, which lost 5 bases and 1 base, there was a span of 20 bases. This CDR3 comprises 17 residues. The CDR3 coding sequence is TGTGCCAGCAGTCTGCGGATTTCGAGAGGCCCCCAAGAGACCCAGTACTTC. It specifies CASSLRISRGPQETQYF.

This clone appeared once. The chain recombines TRBV10-3 with TRBJ1-2; TRBD1 is a possible D gene (5 bases). Trimming pared 0 bases from V and 7 bases from J, leaving 12 bases between. CDR1 ENHRY and CDR2 SYGVKD come from the germline V gene. This CDR3 comprises 14 residues. The CDR3 bases are TGTGCCATCAGTGAGTCCCCCAGGGAAAGTGGCTACACCTTC. Its translation is CAISESPRESGYTF.

J is TRBJ2-1 and V is TRBV20-1; the D gene is possibly TRBD2 (5 bases). V lost 5 bases and J 10 bases, leaving 12 bases between the germline ends. CDR1 is DFQATT, CDR2 SNEGSKA, per germline (reference sequence). CDR3 length: 11 amino acids. CDR3 nucleotide sequence: TGCAGTGCTCTAAGCGGCCCGGAGCAGTTCTTC. The encoded protein is CSALSGPEQFF.

The chain links TRBV10-3 to TRBJ1-4, with 8 bases aligning to TRBD1. Germline V gene lookup returns CDR1 ENHRY and CDR2 SYGVKD. V lost 7 bases, J lost 8 bases, and 6 bases stayed unmatched. The CDR3 totals 13 residues. CDR3 in DNA: TGTGCCATCAATCAGGGGGCGAACGAAAAACTGTTTTTT. Protein product: CAINQGANEKLFF.

The chain uses TRBV2 and TRBJ1-6; the match to TRBD1 covers 7 bases. J was trimmed by 10 bases and V by 1 base; bases with no gene match: 4. The CDR3 extends over 14 amino acids. Germline lookup yields CDR1 SNHLY and CDR2 FYNNEI. CDR3 in DNA: TGTGCCAGCAGTGAAGAGGGGGCCGGCTCACCCCTCCACTTT. It is translated as CASSEEGAGSPLHF. Complete variable domain (other parts from reference TRBV2 and TRBJ1-6): EPEVTQTPSHQVTQMGQEVILRCVPISNHLYFYWYRQILGQKVEFLVSFYNNEISEKSEIFDDQFSVERPDGSNFTLKIRSTKLEDSAMYFCASSEEGAGSPLHFGNGTRLTVT.

CDR3 DNA: TGCGCCAGCAGCTCAGGGTCCTCCTACGAGCAGTACTTC. It specifies CASSSGSSYEQYF. The chain joins TRBV5-1 to TRBJ2-7; possibly TRBD1 for D (5 bases). This CDR3 is built from 13 residues. V was trimmed by 3 bases and J by 0 bases, leaving 7 bases between them. The V gene's germline CDR1 is SGHRS and CDR2 YFSETQ.

The chain carries TRBV10-1 and TRBJ2-1; D is possibly TRBD2 (6 bases). With 4 bases removed from V and 4 bases from J, the gap between germline ends came to 14 bases. CDR1 is WNHNN, CDR2 SYGVQD, per germline (reference sequence). There are 15 residues in the CDR3. CDR3 bases: TGCGCCAGCAGTGCTCTACCGGAGGGTTACAATGAGCAGTTCTTC. Translating it yields CASSALPEGYNEQFF.

This sequence joins TRBV4-1 and TRBJ1-5, with D hard to call. The CDR3 loop spans 18 amino acids. The germline V gene encodes CDR1 MGHRA and CDR2 YSYEKL. V was cut by 0 bases and J by 0 bases, with 15 bases left in between. CDR3 region: CASSQDRIGSYSNQPQHF. The CDR3 bases are TGCGCCAGCAGCCAAGATCGGATTGGTAGCTATAGCAATCAGCCCCAGCATTTT.

The chain combines TRBV18 with TRBJ1-4; D is unresolved. This CDR3 has 14 amino acids. CDR1 and CDR2 from the germline V gene are KGHSH and LQKENI. V shed 5 bases and J shed 5 bases, with 12 bases lying between them. The DNA for the CDR3 is TGTGCCAGCTCAAAGACGAGGGAAAATGAAAAACTGTTTTTT. This encodes CASSKTRENEKLFF.

The chain joins TRBV9 to TRBJ2-7; D unresolved. There are 14 residues in the CDR3. The V gene lost 4 bases and the J gene lost 3 bases, with 14 bases spanning the gap. Germline V gene data show CDR1 as SGDLS and CDR2 as YYNGEE. CDR3 in DNA: TGTGCCAGCAGCCAAGACTCGAGAAGCTACGAGCAGTACTTC. Translation: CASSQDSRSYEQYF.

J is TRBJ2-3 and V is TRBV30; TRBD2 agrees at 8 bases. Germline CDR1 is GTSNPN and CDR2 is SVGIG (reference sequence). Losses at the gene ends were 2 bases for V and 11 bases for J; bases not matched to a gene: 6. The CDR3 length is 12 residues. DNA of the CDR3: TGTGCCTGGAGTTTGAGCGGGGGTAGGCAGTATTTT. Amino acids: CAWSLSGGRQYF.

This clone appeared a single time. The CDR3 DNA is TGTGCCAGCAGCTATGGACAGGGGAGAGAAGCTTTCTTT. Residues: CASSYGQGREAFF. This chain connects TRBV5-4 to TRBJ1-1; 9 bases are a match to TRBD1. Trimming at V came to 3 bases and at J to 8 bases, leaving 5 bases not matched to a gene. The germline V gene has CDR1 SGHNT and CDR2 YYREEE (reference sequence). This CDR3 has 13 amino acids.